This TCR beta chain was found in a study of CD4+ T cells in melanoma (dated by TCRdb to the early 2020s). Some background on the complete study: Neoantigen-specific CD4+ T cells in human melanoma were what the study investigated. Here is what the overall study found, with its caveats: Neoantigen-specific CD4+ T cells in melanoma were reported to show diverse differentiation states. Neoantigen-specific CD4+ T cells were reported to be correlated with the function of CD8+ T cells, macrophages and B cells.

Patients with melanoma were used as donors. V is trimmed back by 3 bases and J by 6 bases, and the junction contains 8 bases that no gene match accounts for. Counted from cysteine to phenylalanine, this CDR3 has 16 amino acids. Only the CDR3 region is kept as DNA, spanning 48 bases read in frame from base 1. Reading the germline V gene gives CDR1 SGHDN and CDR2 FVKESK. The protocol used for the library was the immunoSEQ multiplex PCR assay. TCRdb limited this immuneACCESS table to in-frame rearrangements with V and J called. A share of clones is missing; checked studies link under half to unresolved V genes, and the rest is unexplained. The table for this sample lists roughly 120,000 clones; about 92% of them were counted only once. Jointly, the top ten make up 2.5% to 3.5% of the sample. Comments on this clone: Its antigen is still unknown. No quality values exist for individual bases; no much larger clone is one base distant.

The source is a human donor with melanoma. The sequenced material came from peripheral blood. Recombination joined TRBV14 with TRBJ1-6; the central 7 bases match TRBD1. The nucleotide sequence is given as TGTGCCAGCAGCCAGGCAATCGGGACAGTTAATTCACCCCTCCACTTT. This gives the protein CASSQAIGTVNSPLHF.